Listed below are T cell receptor beta chains from one sample, sequenced in a study of shared clonotypes between healthy human individuals. Libraries were prepared by immunoSEQ multiplex PCR; TCRdb keeps only in-frame clonotypes and omits some of them. The sample has 2 million to 2.5 million clones, more than 85% seen once. Sequencing input: naive CD4+ T cells from PBMCs. The receptors were gathered from a man aged 18 to 29 in good health. Some clones in this sample may be carry-over from other donors' samples. CDR3s include the opening cysteine and the closing phenylalanine or tryptophan. A D gene is named only where the DNA matches it firmly. Clone size is stated in some rows and not others, as once, few, many or a class when expanded.

abundance | d_gene | j_gene | v_gene | CDR3nt | CDR3aa
. | TRBD2 | TRBJ2-1 | TRBV18 | TGTGCCAGCTCACCCTCGAGACTAGCGGGAGTCAATGAGCAGTTCTTC | CASSPSRLAGVNEQFF
. | . | TRBJ1-2 | TRBV5-1 | TGCGCCAGCAGCTTGGACAGGGATGAGGGGGGCTACACCTTC | CASSLDRDEGGYTF
few | . | TRBJ1-5 | TRBV18 | TGTGCCAGCTCAAGCGACAGGAATCAGCCCCAGCATTTT | CASSSDRNQPQHF
few | . | TRBJ1-5 | TRBV28 | TGTGCCAGCAGTCCCCTGAATCAGCCCCAGCATTTT | CASSPLNQPQHF
. | . | TRBJ2-1 | TRBV11-2 | TGTGCCAGCAGCCTCGCCAGCTCCTACAATGAGCAGTTCTTC | CASSLASSYNEQFF
. | . | TRBJ2-3 | TRBV29-1 | TGCAGCGTCGAACCCGGGACTCCCCGGGGAGATACGCAGTATTTT | CSVEPGTPRGDTQYF
. | . | TRBJ1-2 | TRBV2 | TGTGCCAGCAGTGGATACCCTAACTATGGCTACACCTTC | CASSGYPNYGYTF
. | . | TRBJ2-5 | TRBV29-1 | TGCAGCGGGGAGGTTGAAGAGACCCAGTACTTC | CSGEVEETQYF
. | TRBD2 | TRBJ2-3 | TRBV7-2 | TGTGCCAGCAGCTTAGGCGGGAGTAACTCAGATACGCAGTATTTT | CASSLGGSNSDTQYF
. | TRBD2 | TRBJ2-1 | TRBV7-3 | TGTGCCAGCAGCTTGATAAACGCGGGACTAGCGGGATACAATGAGCAGTTCTTC | CASSLINAGLAGYNEQFF
. | . | TRBJ2-1 | TRBV9 | TGTGCCAGCAGCGTAGATCCCATCGACCAGAATGAGCAGTTCTTC | CASSVDPIDQNEQFF
. | . | TRBJ2-1 | TRBV7-8 | TGTGCCAGCAGCTTAGTCGGAGCAGCTGAGCAGTTCTTC | CASSLVGAAEQFF
once | . | TRBJ2-7 | TRBV9 | TGTGCCAGCAGCGTAGTGCAATACTCCGAGCAGTACTTC | CASSVVQYSEQYF
. | . | TRBJ1-6 | TRBV4-1 | TGCGCCAGCAGCCAAGACAGGGTGCGAACATATTCACCCCTCCACTTT | CASSQDRVRTYSPLHF
once | TRBD1 | TRBJ1-6 | TRBV7-9 | TGTGCCAGCAGCCCCCGACAGGGGGGTGGAGGAGCCCTCCACTTT | CASSPRQGGGGALHF
. | TRBD1 | TRBJ2-7 | TRBV7-8 | TGTGCCAGCAGCTTAGCTACTGGACAGGGTTACTACGAGCAGTACTTC | CASSLATGQGYYEQYF
once | . | TRBJ2-1 | TRBV6-1 | TGTGCCAGCAGTGAAGGTAACTACAATGAGCAGTTCTTC | CASSEGNYNEQFF
. | . | TRBJ1-4 | TRBV5-1 | TGCGCCAGCAGCTTCGACCCCCCAGGGGTTGGTGAAAAACTGTTTTTT | CASSFDPPGVGEKLFF
. | . | TRBJ2-7 | TRBV27 | TGTGCCAGCAGTTTAACGACGGGTGCCTACGAGCAGTACTTC | CASSLTTGAYEQYF
. | . | TRBJ1-5 | TRBV7-9 | TGTGCCGGCAGCTTGAATAGCAATCAGCCCCAGCATTTT | CAGSLNSNQPQHF
. | . | TRBJ1-1 | TRBV18 | TGTGCCAGCTCACCTCGAGAAGCTTTCTTT | CASSPREAFF
. | . | TRBJ2-3 | TRBV9 | TGTGCCAGCAGCGTGACCCTACAGCTAGCGTTAGATACGCAGTATTTT | CASSVTLQLALDTQYF
. | TRBD2 | TRBJ2-7 | TRBV7-3 | TGTGCCAGCAGCTTATCGGGGACTAGCGGAACCTACGAGCAGTACTTC | CASSLSGTSGTYEQYF
. | . | TRBJ1-1 | TRBV28 | TGTGCCAGCAGTTTACCTGGCAGGGTAGGGCTGAACACTGAAGCTTTCTTT | CASSLPGRVGLNTEAFF
. | TRBD2 | TRBJ2-3 | TRBV28 | TGTGCCAGCAGAGGGACTAGCGGGAGAGACACAGATACGCAGTATTTT | CASRGTSGRDTDTQYF
. | . | TRBJ2-5 | TRBV6-6 | TGTGCCAGCAGGGACAGTTTCCAAGAGACCCAGTACTTC | CASRDSFQETQYF
. | TRBD2 | TRBJ2-3 | TRBV2 | TGTGCCAGCATGAAGACTAGCGGGAGATCAGATACGCAGTATTTT | CASMKTSGRSDTQYF
. | TRBD1 | TRBJ1-1 | TRBV27 | TGTGCCAGCTGGACAGGGGACACTGAAGCTTTCTTT | CASWTGDTEAFF
. | . | TRBJ1-1 | TRBV25-1 | TGTGCCAGCGTTGGACAGACCACTGAAGCTTTCTTT | CASVGQTTEAFF
. | TRBD2 | TRBJ2-7 | TRBV4-1 | TGCGCCAGCAGCCAGACTAGCGCCCGAGGTGAGGAGCAGTACTTC | CASSQTSARGEEQYF
. | . | TRBJ1-1 | TRBV7-3 | TGTGCCAGCAGCCCTATATCGGGCACTGAAGCTTTCTTT | CASSPISGTEAFF
. | TRBD1 | TRBJ1-3 | TRBV7-2 | TGTGCCAGCAGCTTAGCTATCACAGGGGCTGGAAACACCATATATTTT | CASSLAITGAGNTIYF
. | TRBD1 | TRBJ2-1 | TRBV5-4 | TGTGCCAGCAGCCCAGGGGGAACTAGATCCTACAATGAGCAGTTCTTC | CASSPGGTRSYNEQFF
. | TRBD1 | TRBJ1-1 | TRBV19 | TGTGCCAGTAGTCTAGGACAGGGTAACACTGAAGCTTTCTTT | CASSLGQGNTEAFF
. | TRBD1 | TRBJ2-3 | TRBV10-2 | TGCGCCAGCAGTGAGGGGACAGGGGGCGATCCAGATACGCAGTATTTT | CASSEGTGGDPDTQYF
once | TRBD2 | TRBJ2-5 | TRBV5-4 | TGTGCCAGCAGCTTAGGGCCCGGGGGGTACCAAGAGACCCAGTACTTC | CASSLGPGGYQETQYF
once | . | TRBJ1-2 | TRBV5-1 | TGCGCCAGCAGCTTGGGCACACGAATGGGGGGCTACACCTTC | CASSLGTRMGGYTF
. | . | TRBJ1-5 | TRBV2 | TGTGCCAGCAGTGCAAATAGCAATCAGCCCCAGCATTTT | CASSANSNQPQHF
. | . | TRBJ2-1 | TRBV4-1 | TGCGCCAGCAGCCAAGATGACTACTTCTCCTACAATGAGCAGTTCTTC | CASSQDDYFSYNEQFF
. | . | TRBJ2-3 | TRBV5-4 | TGTGCCAGCAGCTTAGATTATTCTAGCACAGATACGCAGTATTTT | CASSLDYSSTDTQYF
. | . | TRBJ2-5 | TRBV7-6 | TGTGCCAGCAGCCCCACTGGCAGGGCGGAGACCCAGTACTTC | CASSPTGRAETQYF
once | . | TRBJ1-1 | TRBV25-1 | TGTGCCAGCAGTGCAACAGGTGAAAGGGACACTGAAGCTTTCTTT | CASSATGERDTEAFF
. | . | TRBJ1-2 | TRBV28 | TGTGCCGCGCAGGCCATCGGCTATGGCTACACCTTC | CAAQAIGYGYTF
. | . | TRBJ1-1 | TRBV6-1 | TGTGCCAGCAGACCCAAGATGAACACTGAAGCTTTCTTT | CASRPKMNTEAFF
. | . | TRBJ2-2 | TRBV25-1 | TGTGCCAGCAGTGAAGACAGGTTCACCGGGGAGCTGTTTTTT | CASSEDRFTGELFF
. | . | TRBJ1-1 | TRBV28 | TGTGCCAGCGGAGTAGGGGCCGGCGACACTGAAGCTTTCTTT | CASGVGAGDTEAFF
. | TRBD1 | TRBJ2-7 | TRBV5-1 | TGCGCCAGCAGCTTGCGGGACAGGGGGCCCTACGAGCAGTACTTC | CASSLRDRGPYEQYF
. | . | TRBJ1-5 | TRBV6-6 | TGTGCCAGCAGTTACTCGACTCCTGGCAGTAATCAGCCCCAGCATTTT | CASSYSTPGSNQPQHF